This T cell receptor (beta chain) is drawn from a study of metastatic and nonmetastatic thyroid tumors. About the research overall: Repertoires from malignant and benign thyroid patients were compared across blood and tumor or nodule tissue.

The CDR3 extends over 11 amino acids. The germline V and J ends were trimmed by 4 bases and 1 base, with 1 base remaining between them. CDR1 and CDR2 (germline): LNHNV, YYDKDF (reference sequence). In the original processing: CDR3 was compared across clinicopathological groups, and the resulting differences were used to build a distant-metastasis classifier for papillary thyroid cancer. TCRdb re-called the PCR reads through MiXCR. These V and J calls rely on TCRdb rather than the paper's analysis. The data contain 30,000 to 50,000 clones, approximately 15% of them singletons. This clone was recorded many times. Patients had received no treatment of any kind before thyroid surgery.

The clonotype originates from a female donor with papillary thyroid cancer or a benign thyroid nodule (not recorded which). Some clones in this sample may be carry-over from other donors' samples. The chain links TRBV15 to TRBJ1-1, with D hard to call. Sequenced input: blood. DNA of the CDR3: TGTGCCACCAGCACGAACACTGAAGCTTTCTTT. This gives the protein CATSTNTEAFF.